This TCR beta chain was sequenced for a study of chemoradiotherapy in HPV16-positive cancers. Over chemoradiotherapy, repertoires were sampled more than once. Assay used: immunoSEQ multiplex PCR; TCRdb lists only in-frame clones, some missing. The table includes under 15,000 clones, around 81% detected once. Trimming took off 3 bases at V and 1 base at J, with 6 bases between the two ends. The CDR3 extends over 14 amino acids. From germline, CDR1 is MDHEN and CDR2 SYDVKM. Sample collection was performed from a patient who underwent chemoradiotherapy. The rearrangement uses TRBV28 and TRBJ1-4, with D uncertain. The sequence came from a human donor with HPV-associated anogenital cancer. The CDR3 DNA follows: TGTGCCAGCAGTTTCGGTTTAACTAATGAAAAACTGTTTTTT. Its protein product is CASSFGLTNEKLFF.